This TCR beta chain was identified during a study of blood T cell repertoires in COVID-19. Looking at the study overall: T cells, B-cell-depleted T cells, or PBMCs supplied cDNA or gDNA.

This clone was observed many times. From germline, CDR1 is LGHNA and CDR2 YSLEER. V lost 3 bases, J lost 0 bases, and 9 bases lay in between. This CDR3 is 16 amino acids long. The data were produced by immunoSEQ multiplex PCR, yet TCRdb's version contains in-frame clones alone and is incomplete. The sample holds about 140,000 clones, about three quarters seen once. This clonotype was sampled from an elderly man with acute or convalescent COVID-19. Sequencing was done on a sample of peripheral blood. The chain joins TRBV4-3 to TRBJ1-6; D gene uncertain. The CDR3 DNA is TGCGCCAGCAGCCAGCTCGGGAGCTCCTATAATTCACCCCTCCACTTT. As protein: CASSQLGSSYNSPLHF.